This T cell receptor beta chain was identified in a study of human T cells and chemical hapten exposure. The germline gives CDR1 SNHLY, CDR2 FYNNEI. CDR3 length: 13 amino acids. The ends were cut back, 1 base at V and 4 bases at J, with 8 bases in the middle. Sequencing started from total RNA isolated from unfractionated whole blood. TCRdb called the 5' RACE reads again in MiXCR, with one record for every CDR3 protein. The sample has around 80,000 distinct CDR3 sequences; more than 15% are singletons. The sequence was obtained from a female donor in good health. V and J are TRBV2 and TRBJ2-7; D may be TRBD1 (6 bases). This CDR3 reads CASSEETGYEQYF. CDR3 bases: TGTGCCAGCAGTGAAGAGACAGGTTACGAGCAGTACTTC.